These 28 T cell receptor beta chains came from one sample sequenced in a study of T cells in Graves' hyperthyroidism and ophthalmopathy. Amplified TCR beta CDR3 regions came from RNA transcripts. Using the HTBI primer set, a first-round RT-PCR was run on the TCR CDR3. TCRdb analysed the multiplex PCR reads with MiXCR anew, one entry per CDR3 protein. The table records almost 250,000 distinct CDR3 sequences, about 24% of them present only once. Sequencing input: blood. These TCRs come from a woman in her 40s with Graves' ophthalmopathy.

CDR3 sequence reads: CASSLSGTGGGGKNIQYF. The CDR3 DNA is TGTGCCAGCAGTTTGTCCGGGACAGGGGGCGGGGGCAAAAACATTCAGTACTTC. The V gene is TRBV28, the J gene TRBJ2-4; TRBD1 matches 12 bases. The germline V gene encodes CDR1 MDHEN and CDR2 SYDVKM. This CDR3 comprises 18 residues. Unmatched junction bases numbered 9, after V lost 3 bases and J lost 3 bases. Looking up the rest from reference TRBV28 and TRBJ2-4 gives the full variable domain: DVKVTQSSRYLVKRTGEKVFLECVQDMDHENMFWYRQDPGLGLRLIYFSYDVKMKEKGDIPEGYSVSREKKERFSLILESASTNQTSMYLCASSLSGTGGGGKNIQYFGAGTRLSVL.

This clonotype has at least ten counts. The chain recombines TRBV6-1 with TRBJ2-5; D gene ambiguous. This CDR3 region has 15 residues. Germline V gives CDR1 MNHNS, CDR2 SASEGT. The V end was cut by 2 bases, the J end by 1 base, with 11 bases between. The CDR3 loop is CASSESVPRQETQYF. CDR3 DNA sequence: TGTGCCAGCAGTGAATCCGTCCCCCGCCAAGAGACCCAGTACTTC.

This clonotype was recorded many times. The chain carries TRBV5-1 and TRBJ2-4; D unclear. V was trimmed by 4 bases and J by 8 bases, leaving 16 bases between them. CDR3 size: 14 residues. The germline V gene encodes CDR1 SGHRS and CDR2 YFSETQ. The CDR3 region is CASSISPLSDIQYF. DNA of the CDR3: TGCGCCAGCAGCATATCCCCGCTCTCGGACATTCAGTACTTC.

This clonotype occurred many times. J is TRBJ2-7 and V is TRBV28, with D tentatively TRBD1 (6 bases). V was pared by 2 bases and J by 2 bases, with 13 bases between. Germline V gives CDR1 MDHEN, CDR2 SYDVKM. The CDR3 runs 15 residues. The CDR3 reads CASSLTGRATYEQYF. The CDR3 nucleotides read TGTGCCAGCAGTTTAACAGGGCGGGCGACCTACGAGCAGTACTTC. Combining the CDR3 with reference TRBV28 and TRBJ2-7 gives the whole variable domain DVKVTQSSRYLVKRTGEKVFLECVQDMDHENMFWYRQDPGLGLRLIYFSYDVKMKEKGDIPEGYSVSREKKERFSLILESASTNQTSMYLCASSLTGRATYEQYFGPGTRLTVT.

This clonotype was observed at least ten times. This chain uses TRBV20-1 with TRBJ1-2, with D possibly being TRBD1 (5 bases). V was clipped by 1 base and J by 7 bases, with 10 bases between them. The CDR3 consists of 12 residues. The germline CDR1 and CDR2 sequences are DFQATT and SNEGSKA (reference sequence). CDR3 in DNA: TGCAGTGCTAGAGGGACACGCCTTGGCTACACCTTC. Translated, it gives CSARGTRLGYTF.

CDR3 DNA: TGTGCCAGCAGCTTTTCGTCCAGGTCCGGCGAGCAGTACTTC. This sequence encodes CASSFSSRSGEQYF. The genes are TRBV7-2 and TRBJ2-7; D is undetermined. The length of the CDR3 is 14 residues. Germline lookup yields CDR1 SGHTA and CDR2 FQGNSA. V lost 3 bases and J lost 6, with 15 bases in between.

The CDR3: CASSLIAGHYEQYF. DNA of the CDR3: TGTGCCAGCAGTTTAATAGCGGGACATTACGAGCAGTACTTC. The chain has TRBV27 and TRBJ2-7, with TRBD2 identical over 8 bases. This CDR3 has 14 amino acids. CDR1 is MNHEY and CDR2 is SMNVEV in the germline V gene (reference sequence). Losses at the gene ends were 2 bases for V and 4 bases for J; bases not matched to a gene: 4.

Ten or more counts support this clonotype. The V gene is TRBV6-5, the J gene TRBJ2-7; D might be TRBD2 (6 bases). CDR1 is MNHEY, CDR2 SVGAGI, per germline. V was trimmed by 6 bases and J by 5 bases, leaving 26 bases between them. The CDR3 is made up of 17 amino acids. The chain's CDR3 is CASSMGLAKSPRHEQYF. DNA for the CDR3: TGTGCCAGCAGCATGGGGCTAGCGAAAAGCCCCCGACACGAGCAGTACTTC.

This clonotype was observed many times. The chain couples TRBV12-3 or TRBV12-4 to TRBJ2-7, with TRBD2 matching over 11 bases. J was trimmed by 2 bases and V by 6 bases; bases with no gene match: 0. The CDR3 contains 13 residues. The CDR3 coding sequence is TGTGCCAGCAGGACTAGCGGGGCCTACGAGCAGTACTTC. This sequence encodes CASRTSGAYEQYF.

This clonotype was detected ten times or more. The rearrangement joins TRBV6-2 or TRBV6-3 to TRBJ2-3; possible D gene TRBD2, 6 bases. Per the germline V gene, CDR1 is MNHEY and CDR2 is SVGEGT. The V gene lost 2 bases and the J gene lost 4 bases, with 10 bases spanning the gap. The CDR3 is 14 residues long. The DNA of the CDR3 is TGTGCCAGCAGTTACAGGGAGGAGGCAGATACGCAGTATTTT. This gives the protein CASSYREEADTQYF.

This clonotype came up many times. The chain links TRBV4-1 to TRBJ2-7; D is possibly TRBD1 or TRBD2 (5 bases each). CDR1 and CDR2 (germline): MGHRA, YSYEKL. Trimming cost V 1 base and J 3 bases, with 7 bases left between them. The CDR3 runs 13 residues. For the CDR3, the DNA is TGCGCCAGCAGCCAAGGGGGGAGCTACGAGCAGTACTTC. Translated, it gives CASSQGGSYEQYF.

Ten or more counts support this clonotype. This chain joins TRBV24-1 and TRBJ1-5; D remains ambiguous. The V end lost 4 bases, the J end lost 1 base, and 7 bases lay between the germline ends. The CDR3 covers 14 residues. The germline V gene encodes CDR1 KGHDR and CDR2 SFDVKD. CDR3 sequence reads: CATSDTRSNQPQHF. The CDR3 nucleotides read TGTGCCACCAGTGACACGAGGAGCAATCAGCCCCAGCATTTT.

This clonotype was seen many times. The chain carries TRBV5-1 and TRBJ2-7, with TRBD1 identical over 7 bases. This CDR3 is built from 16 residues. J gave up 4 bases and V 4 bases, and 14 bases lay outside the gene matches. CDR1 and CDR2 from the germline V gene are SGHRS and YFSETQ. The CDR3 region has the DNA TGCGCCAGCAGCCACCCCCGCGGACAGGTCGGGTACGAGCAGTACTTC. Encoded protein: CASSHPRGQVGYEQYF.

The chain uses TRBV5-1 and TRBJ2-7; possibly TRBD2 for D (5 bases). This CDR3 region has 15 residues. V lost 0 bases, J lost 2 bases, and 12 bases lay in between. Per the germline V gene, CDR1 is SGHRS and CDR2 is YFSETQ. The DNA for the CDR3 is TGCGCCAGCAGCTTGGTTACGGGATCGACCTACGAGCAGTACTTC. Encoded protein: CASSLVTGSTYEQYF.

In this sample, this clonotype turned up many times. This chain connects TRBV7-8 to TRBJ2-3, with 13 bases aligning to TRBD2. Per the germline V gene, CDR1 is SGHVS and CDR2 is FQNEAQ. CDR3 length equals 17 residues. The V gene end was trimmed by 1 base and the J gene end by 4 bases; junction bases not matched to a gene: 5. CDR3 DNA sequence: TGTGCCAGCAGCTTAGTTGACGGACTAGCGGGGGCAGATACGCAGTATTTT. Its translation is CASSLVDGLAGADTQYF.

The V and J genes are TRBV6-1 and TRBJ1-2; D unclear. Germline V gene lookup returns CDR1 MNHNS and CDR2 SASEGT. The CDR3 runs 12 residues. V lost 0 bases to trimming and J lost 9 bases, with 8 bases between them. CDR3 DNA sequence: TGTGCCAGCAGTGAAGCAGGGTGGAGCTACACCTTC. This gives the protein CASSEAGWSYTF.

This clonotype was counted many times. The chain links TRBV5-1 to TRBJ2-7; 13 nucleotides align to TRBD2. Germline-derived CDR1 and CDR2 are SGHRS and YFSETQ. Trimming at V came to 4 bases and at J to 5 bases, leaving 6 bases not matched to a gene. The CDR3 runs to 15 residues. The CDR3 DNA reads as TGCGCCAGCAGCACCACTAGCGGGAGGGCTAACGAGCAGTACTTC. Translating it yields CASSTTSGRANEQYF. Looking up the rest from reference TRBV5-1 and TRBJ2-7 gives the full variable domain: KAGVTQTPRYLIKTRGQQVTLSCSPISGHRSVSWYQQTPGQGLQFLFEYFSETQRNKGNFPGRFSGRQFSNSRSEMNVSTLELGDSALYLCASSTTSGRANEQYFGPGTRLTVT.

This clonotype has a count of ten or more. With a much larger clone just one base away, this may be a read error. The gene calls are TRBV7-3 and TRBJ2-2, with D hard to call. V lost 2 bases and J lost 5, with 6 bases in between. This CDR3 contains 13 residues. CDR1 is SGHTA, CDR2 FQGTGA, per germline. CDR3 in DNA: TGTGCCAGCAGCTTAGACGGGACCGGGGAGCTGTTTTTT. This translates into CASSLDGTGELFF.

Concerning this clonotype: Without the conserved terminal phenylalanine or tryptophan, this CDR3 likely stems from a read error. The chain links TRBV20-1 to TRBJ2-5, with TRBD2 identical over 13 bases. V was clipped by 5 bases and J by 4 bases; unmatched bases: 10. The CDR3 spans 16 residues. The germline V gene encodes CDR1 DFQATT and CDR2 SNEGSKA (reference sequence). The CDR3 nucleotides read TGCAGTGCTCCTGAGGGGACTAGCGGGATAGGAGAGACCCAGTACCTC. It specifies CSAPEGTSGIGETQYL.

This clonotype was recorded many times. The V gene is TRBV6-5, the J gene TRBJ1-1, with D tentatively TRBD1 (5 bases). Germline V lookup: CDR1 MNHEY, CDR2 SVGAGI. The CDR3 spans 14 residues. V lost 2 bases and J 0 bases, leaving 7 bases between the germline ends. The CDR3 bases are TGTGCCAGCAGTTACGGCAGGGTGAACACTGAAGCTTTCTTT. As protein: CASSYGRVNTEAFF.

This clonotype was counted ten times or more. The chain has TRBV5-1 and TRBJ1-2; TRBD1 matches at 10 bases. Germline CDR1 reads SGHRS; CDR2 reads YFSETQ. The CDR3 is made up of 14 amino acids. J gave up 7 bases and V 4 bases, and 7 bases lay outside the gene matches. The CDR3 loop is CASSPGTGVGGYTF. The DNA of the CDR3 is TGCGCCAGCAGCCCAGGGACAGGGGTTGGTGGCTACACCTTC.

This clonotype was seen ten or more times. The chain employs TRBV2 and TRBJ2-7; the match to TRBD2 covers 7 bases. The CDR3 loop spans 14 amino acids. J lost 3 bases, V lost 7 bases, and 9 bases had no gene match. Germline V CDR1 and CDR2: SNHLY, FYNNEI. CDR3 protein: CASTPASGIYEQYF. CDR3 in DNA: TGTGCCAGCACCCCGGCTAGCGGTATCTACGAGCAGTACTTC.

Concerning this clonotype: With a much larger clone just one base away, this may be a read error. V gene TRBV5-1 combines with J gene TRBJ2-7, with TRBD1 matching over 10 bases. CDR1 is SGHRS and CDR2 is YFSETQ in the germline V gene. Trimming took 4 bases from V and 6 from J; bases not matched to a gene: 10. This CDR3 comprises 15 residues. CDR3 sequence: CASSLRQGAVCEQYF. CDR3 DNA sequence: TGCGCCAGCAGCCTAAGACAGGGGGCAGTATGCGAGCAGTACTTC.

This clonotype was counted many times. This chain uses TRBV5-6 with TRBJ2-5, with 7 bases fitting TRBD1. After removal of 2 bases from V and 1 base from J, the junction contained 5 bases not matched to a gene. The germline CDR1 and CDR2 sequences are SGHDT and YYEEEE. The CDR3 totals 15 residues. The CDR3 protein is CASSLQGRGQETQYF. CDR3 in DNA: TGTGCCAGCAGCTTACAGGGGCGCGGCCAAGAGACCCAGTACTTC.

This clonotype was found many times. V and J are TRBV2 and TRBJ2-7; D possibly corresponds to TRBD1 (5 bases). Germline lookup yields CDR1 SNHLY and CDR2 FYNNEI. This CDR3 spans 12 amino acids. V lost 7 bases and J lost 2, with 9 bases in between. The CDR3 is CASIGQTYEQYF. The CDR3 DNA follows: TGTGCCAGCATCGGACAAACCTACGAGCAGTACTTC.

As for this clonotype: At one end the junction does not follow the germline gene, possibly because of a read error. J is TRBJ2-7 and V is TRBV7-2, with TRBD2 identical over 8 bases. This CDR3 is 15 amino acids long. Germline CDR1 is SGHTA and CDR2 is FQGNSA. The CDR3 here is CASSQIAGSSYGQYF. The CDR3 region has the DNA TGTGCCAGCAGCCAAATAGCGGGAAGCTCCTACGGGCAGTACTTC.

This clonotype was observed many times. The V and J genes are TRBV28 and TRBJ1-5; 10 nucleotides match TRBD1. J was trimmed by 3 bases and V by 6 bases; bases with no gene match: 2. This CDR3 has 14 amino acids. Germline CDR1 is MDHEN and CDR2 is SYDVKM. The CDR3 region is CASRGQGVNQPQHF. The CDR3 DNA is TGTGCCAGCAGAGGACAGGGGGTCAATCAGCCCCAGCATTTT.

On this clonotype itself: A read error may produce the germline difference seen at one junction end. V gene TRBV24-1 combines with J gene TRBJ1-2; 7 bases map to TRBD1. In germline, CDR1 is KGHDR, CDR2 SFDVKD. The CDR3 consists of 13 residues. The CDR3 spells CATSVLGGTGYSF. CDR3 nucleotides: TGTGCCACCAGTGTCCTAGGGGGCACTGGCTACAGCTTC.